This T cell receptor beta chain is drawn from a study of cytomegalovirus exposure and HLA in healthy donors. Study-wide context: The 120 validation repertoires matched the roughly 700 first-cohort repertoires in platform, a later analysis reported.

Study outcomes and limitations: Listed as cytomegalovirus-associated were more than 150 TCR beta chains. Three of the chains that were CMV-associated were confirmed in vitro to be specific for CMV antigens. Reported results showed that the classifier diagnosed cytomegalovirus status with high specificity and sensitivity.

Germline trimming cut 2 bases from V and 8 bases from J; bases unmatched to any gene: 11. The germline CDR1 and CDR2 sequences are SGHTA and FQGNSA. The CDR3 spans 15 residues. Sequencing was performed with immunoSEQ multiplex PCR; in TCRdb, only in-frame clones are kept and a portion is missing. The sample holds roughly 70,000 clones; around 95% are singletons and the top ten take over 2%. In this sample, this clone turned up once. Its target is unknown. The chain employs TRBV7-2 and TRBJ1-2, with TRBD1 matching 7 bases. This TCR came from a man younger than 35 in good health and CMV-seronegative. The sequenced sample consisted of PBMCs. The CDR3 DNA reads as TGTGCCAGCAGCTTATTGGGGCAGGGGGTTGAGGGCTACACCTTC. It yields the protein CASSLLGQGVEGYTF.